This T cell receptor beta chain was captured in a study of T cell changes during pregnancy in multiple sclerosis (dated by TCRdb to between 2019 and 2020). For context, the study as a whole: The study examined how the T cell repertoire changed over the course of pregnancy in women with multiple sclerosis.

This clone was counted ten times or more. The specificity of this receptor is unknown. One end of the junction varies from germline; a read error may be responsible. The library was produced with the immunoSEQ multiplex PCR assay. Here the immuneACCESS table is served through TCRdb, limited to in-frame sequences with V and J called. Missing clones are a known gap in these copies; in checked studies unresolved V genes cover under half, and the rest lacks a known reason. The sample includes about 60,000 clones, with roughly nine tenths observed a single time. Of the sample, about 0.8% falls within the top ten clones. The CDR3 spans 13 residues, from the cysteine through the phenylalanine. Left in the record is the CDR3 DNA by itself, 39 bases read in frame from the first base. CDR1 and CDR2, per the germline V gene (reference sequence), are SSHAT and FNYEAQ.

The V and J genes are TRBV7-7 and TRBJ2-3, with TRBD2 as a weak D call on 5 bases. The material was CD4+ T cells from peripheral blood mononuclear cells, obtained in the first trimester of pregnancy. This TCR derives from a female donor with multiple sclerosis, enrolled in a pregnancy study. The CDR3 protein sequence reads: CASSRDTLGTQYF. The bases read TGTGCTAGCAGCCGGGATACCCTTGGGACGCAGTATTTT.